What follows are 2 T cell receptor beta chains derived from one specimen sequenced in a study of T cell changes during pregnancy in multiple sclerosis. Libraries were prepared by immunoSEQ multiplex PCR; TCRdb keeps only in-frame clonotypes and omits some of them. The sample lists 30,000 to 40,000 clones, more than 75% occurring once. The specimen was CD4+ T cells from peripheral blood mononuclear cells, collected in the second trimester of pregnancy. The receptors derive from a female donor in good health, enrolled as a control in a pregnancy study.

The genes are TRBV5-4 and TRBJ2-2; 7 nucleotides agree with TRBD1. Trimming cost V 4 bases and J 0 bases; bases outside gene matches: 3. The CDR3 contains 15 residues. The germline gives CDR1 SGHNT, CDR2 YYREEE (reference sequence). CDR3 residues: CASSPGTANTGELFF. The DNA of the CDR3 is TGTGCCAGCAGCCCAGGGACAGCGAACACCGGGGAGCTGTTTTTT.

The V gene is TRBV4-1, the J gene TRBJ1-5; 8 bases fit TRBD1. V lost 2 bases, J lost 2 bases, and 2 bases stayed unmatched. The V gene's germline CDR1 is MGHRA and CDR2 YSYEKL. There are 15 residues in the CDR3. CDR3 sequence (DNA): TGCGCCAGCAGCCAACCGGACAGGGGCAATCAGCCCCAGCATTTT. Translated, it gives CASSQPDRGNQPQHF.